This T cell receptor beta chain derives from a study of cytomegalovirus exposure and HLA in healthy donors. Healthy individuals who donated bone marrow served as the donors. This CDR3 is 15 amino acids long. Germline V gene sequence: CDR1 SGHVS, CDR2 FNYEAQ. Unmatched junction bases numbered 2, after V lost 3 bases and J lost 7 bases. The PCR made use of 60 Vbeta and 13 Jbeta primers. Profiled with immunoSEQ multiplex PCR; TCRdb holds only in-frame clones, not every one. Here the sample spans 150,000 or so clones, 70% to 80% being singletons. This receptor was obtained from a female donor in good health and CMV-seronegative. V usage is TRBV7-6 and J usage is TRBJ2-1; 14 bases are shared with TRBD2. Source material: PBMCs. CDR3: CASSFGTSGSNEQFF. The CDR3 DNA follows: TGTGCCAGCAGCTTCGGGACTAGCGGGAGTAATGAGCAGTTCTTC.